Below are 28 T cell receptor beta chains sequenced from a single sample in a study of blood T cell repertoires in COVID-19. The data were produced by immunoSEQ multiplex PCR, yet TCRdb's version contains in-frame clones alone and is incomplete. This table holds around 200,000 clones, just over 85% found once. Sequenced input: PBMCs or T cells enriched from blood (not recorded which). These receptor sequences come from a middle-aged woman with acute COVID-19.

This chain uses TRBV27 with TRBJ2-1; possible D gene TRBD2, 6 bases. With 2 bases removed from V and 3 bases from J, the gap between germline ends came to 20 bases. CDR1 MNHEY and CDR2 SMNVEV come from the germline V gene (reference sequence). The CDR3 contains 18 residues. CDR3 bases: TGTGCCAGCAGTTTAGCGGGGTTTGGGGTTATGAGCTACAATGAGCAGTTCTTC. Its protein product is CASSLAGFGVMSYNEQFF.

This chain connects TRBV27 to TRBJ2-2, with a possible D match to TRBD1 (5 bases). CDR3 length: 15 residues. The germline gives CDR1 MNHEY, CDR2 SMNVEV (reference sequence). The germline V and J ends were trimmed by 6 bases and 3 bases, with 14 bases remaining between them. The CDR3: CASSPDRADTGELFF. CDR3 bases: TGTGCCAGCAGCCCAGACAGAGCAGACACCGGGGAGCTGTTTTTT.

The rearrangement joins TRBV19 to TRBJ1-5; D possibly corresponds to TRBD1 (6 bases). Per the germline V gene, CDR1 is LNHDA and CDR2 is SQIVND (reference sequence). CDR3 length: 14 amino acids. Trimming removed 2 bases at V and 5 bases at J, with 10 bases between. CDR3 residues: CASSIRGGYQPQHF. In DNA, the CDR3 is TGTGCCAGTAGTATAAGGGGGGGGTATCAGCCCCAGCATTTT.

V gene TRBV4-1 combines with J gene TRBJ2-7; 10 bases agree with TRBD1. CDR1 and CDR2 (germline): MGHRA, YSYEKL. V shed 4 bases and J 6 bases; nucleotides not matched to a gene: 12. The CDR3 runs to 16 residues. For the CDR3, the DNA is TGCGCCAGCAGCCGCGTCCCAGGACAGGGGGATGGCGAGCAGTACTTC. Its translation: CASSRVPGQGDGEQYF.

The V and J genes are TRBV7-9 and TRBJ1-1; perhaps TRBD1 as D (5 bases). Looked up from germline, CDR1 is SEHNR and CDR2 is FQNEAQ (reference sequence). The length of the CDR3 is 16 residues. V was pared by 4 bases and J by 1 base, with 16 bases between. CDR3 protein: CASSSFLGRGNTEAFF. CDR3 in DNA: TGTGCCAGCAGCTCCTTCCTGGGGAGGGGGAACACTGAAGCTTTCTTT. Filled out from reference TRBV7-9 and TRBJ1-1, the complete variable domain reads DTGVSQNPRHKITKRGQNVTFRCDPISEHNRLYWYRQTLGQGPEFLTYFQNEAQLEKSRLLSDRFSAERPKGSFSTLEIQRTEQGDSAMYLCASSSFLGRGNTEAFFGQGTRLTVV.

The CDR3 region has the DNA TGCGCCAGCAGCACTCAGACAGGGGAATATGAGCAGTTCTTC. This gives the protein CASSTQTGEYEQFF. The J gene is TRBJ2-1, the V gene TRBV5-1; 8 nucleotides align to TRBD1. Germline V CDR1 and CDR2: SGHRS, YFSETQ. The CDR3 length is 14 residues. V lost 4 bases and J lost 8; bases outside the gene matches: 8.

The genes are TRBV18 and TRBJ2-3, with 11 bases matching TRBD2. The CDR3 spans 14 residues. Unmatched junction bases numbered 8, after V lost 9 bases and J lost 6 bases. CDR1 is KGHSH and CDR2 is LQKENI in the germline V gene. The CDR3 reads CASSPGLAVDTQYF. CDR3 nucleotides: TGTGCCAGTTCCCCGGGACTAGCGGTGGATACGCAGTATTTT.

The rearrangement links TRBV24-1 to TRBJ1-4; tentatively, D is TRBD1 (5 bases). This CDR3 region has 15 residues. V lost 4 bases to trimming and J lost 8 bases, with 16 bases between them. Germline-derived CDR1 and CDR2 are KGHDR and SFDVKD. Here the CDR3 DNA reads TGTGCCACCAGTGACCCGGGACGGCGGGAAGAAAAACTGTTTTTT. This gives the protein CATSDPGRREEKLFF.

This clone has only one observation. The chain combines TRBV9 with TRBJ2-7; 10 bases match TRBD1. This CDR3 has 14 amino acids. CDR1 is SGDLS, CDR2 YYNGEE, per germline. Trimming at V came to 7 bases and at J to 4 bases, leaving 8 bases not matched to a gene. The CDR3 loop is CASGGGTGVYEQYF. CDR3 bases: TGTGCCAGCGGAGGCGGGACAGGGGTATACGAGCAGTACTTC.

In its sample, this clone was seen a few times. The V and J genes are TRBV19 and TRBJ2-2, with D possibly TRBD1 on 5 matching bases. This CDR3 spans 13 amino acids. The germline V gene encodes CDR1 LNHDA and CDR2 SQIVND (reference sequence). The ends were cut back, 3 bases at V and 5 bases at J, with 7 bases in the middle. In nucleotides, the CDR3 is TGTGCCAGTAGTATTGCAGGGACCGGGGAGCTGTTTTTT. The encoded protein is CASSIAGTGELFF.

The V call is TRBV6-4, the J call TRBJ1-1; perhaps TRBD1 as D (5 bases). CDR1 and CDR2 (germline): MRHNA, SNTAGT. The CDR3 covers 14 residues. Trimming took 5 bases from V and 5 from J, leaving 15 bases between them. This chain's CDR3 is CASSPGGTATEAFF. The DNA of the CDR3 is TGTGCCAGCAGTCCCGGGGGGACCGCGACTGAAGCTTTCTTT.

The V and J genes are TRBV7-2 and TRBJ2-1, with 8 bases that match TRBD2. V was pared by 4 bases and J by 7 bases, with 6 bases of the junction left unmatched. Germline loops: CDR1 SGHTA, CDR2 FQGNSA. The CDR3 sequence is 14 residues long. The CDR3 sequence is CASSYPGGGNEQFF. CDR3 DNA: TGTGCCAGCAGCTACCCGGGAGGGGGTAATGAGCAGTTCTTC.

This chain joins TRBV5-8 and TRBJ1-3; possibly TRBD1 for D (6 bases). Deletions cut 2 bases from V and 3 bases from J, with 9 bases between. This CDR3 comprises 14 residues. Germline V CDR1 and CDR2: SGHTS, YDEGEE. For the CDR3, the DNA is TGTGCCAGCAGCTTTGGACAGCATGGAAACACCATATATTTT. Translation: CASSFGQHGNTIYF.

This CDR3 is CASSRPGSGTEAFF. The CDR3 bases are TGTGCCAGTAGTAGACCGGGGTCGGGCACTGAAGCTTTCTTT. The J gene is TRBJ1-1, the V gene TRBV19; D gene uncertain. Germline loops: CDR1 LNHDA, CDR2 SQIVND (reference sequence). V lost 4 bases and J 4 bases, leaving 13 bases between the germline ends. CDR3 size: 14 residues.

The rearrangement uses TRBV29-1 and TRBJ2-3, with D possibly matching TRBD2 (6 bases). Trimming left V 3 bases short and J 4 bases short, with 17 bases between. There are 15 residues in the CDR3. Germline CDR1 SQVTM, CDR2 ANQGSEA. This CDR3 is CSVEGGAEWADTQYF. As DNA, the CDR3 is TGCAGCGTTGAGGGCGGGGCCGAGTGGGCAGATACGCAGTATTTT.

This clone turned up a few times. This chain connects TRBV19 to TRBJ1-5; TRBD1 aligns across 8 bases. Losses at the gene ends were 6 bases for V and 15 bases for J; bases not matched to a gene: 13. The CDR3 extends over 13 amino acids. Looked up from germline, CDR1 is LNHDA and CDR2 is SQIVND (reference sequence). DNA of the CDR3: TGTGCCAGTAGCCCTGAGACAGGGGTTGGCCGGCATTTT. It codes for CASSPETGVGRHF.

The V gene is TRBV29-1, the J gene TRBJ1-3; perhaps TRBD1 as D (6 bases). Germline V gene data show CDR1 as SQVTM and CDR2 as ANQGSEA. The V and J ends lost 4 bases and 5 bases respectively, with 9 bases between them. The CDR3 extends over 12 amino acids. CDR3 coding DNA: TGCAGCGTTGGGACAGACCGAAACACCATATATTTT. This gives the protein CSVGTDRNTIYF.

CDR3 sequence: CSASLLSNQPQHF. For the CDR3, the DNA is TGCAGTGCTAGTCTCCTTAGCAATCAGCCCCAGCATTTT. V usage is TRBV20-1 and J usage is TRBJ1-5; no clear D gene. V lost 3 bases, J lost 0 bases, and 6 bases lay in between. There are 13 residues in the CDR3. Germline V gene sequence: CDR1 DFQATT, CDR2 SNEGSKA (reference sequence).

V is TRBV2 and J is TRBJ2-3, with D unclear. The CDR3 loop spans 14 amino acids. From germline, CDR1 is SNHLY and CDR2 FYNNEI. Trimming removed 5 bases from V and 0 bases from J, with 9 bases in between. This CDR3 is CASSFSTSTDTQYF. Here the CDR3 DNA reads TGTGCCAGCAGTTTTAGTACTAGCACAGATACGCAGTATTTT.

The chain is built from TRBV7-3 and TRBJ1-2; possibly TRBD1 for D (6 bases). Looked up from germline, CDR1 is SGHTA and CDR2 is FQGTGA. V lost 0 bases, J lost 3 bases, and 8 bases lay in between. This CDR3 region has 14 residues. CDR3 loop: CASSLTAGDYGYTF. The DNA of the CDR3 is TGTGCCAGCAGCTTAACAGCAGGGGACTATGGCTACACCTTC. Complete variable domain (other parts from reference TRBV7-3 and TRBJ1-2): GAGVSQTPSNKVTEKGKYVELRCDPISGHTALYWYRQSLGQGPEFLIYFQGTGAADDSGLPNDRFFAVRPEGSVSTLKIQRTERGDSAVYLCASSLTAGDYGYTFGSGTRLTVV.

This chain joins TRBV29-1 and TRBJ1-2; the match to TRBD1 covers 7 bases. The CDR3 consists of 18 residues. The ends lost 1 base at V and 1 base at J; junction bases unmatched: 15. Germline values: CDR1 SQVTM, CDR2 ANQGSEA. CDR3 loop: CSVEGGSGTDYFNYGYTF. CDR3 nucleotide sequence: TGCAGCGTTGAAGGGGGATCCGGGACAGACTACTTTAACTATGGCTACACCTTC.

The table lists this clone with a few counts. The chain couples TRBV5-1 to TRBJ1-2, with a tentative D call TRBD1 (6 bases). The CDR3 totals 14 residues. Germline CDR1 SGHRS, CDR2 YFSETQ. V was clipped by 0 bases and J by 5 bases, with 11 bases between them. The CDR3 nucleotides read TGCGCCAGCAGCTTGGAGGGGGAGGGGTATGGCTACACCTTC. Its protein product is CASSLEGEGYGYTF.

The V and J genes are TRBV27 and TRBJ1-5; 12 bases fit TRBD1. The ends lost 7 bases at V and 3 bases at J; junction bases unmatched: 4. The CDR3 is 15 amino acids. CDR1 and CDR2 (germline): MNHEY, SMNVEV (reference sequence). The DNA for the CDR3 is TGTGCCAGCAAACCGGGACAGGGGGCCAATCAGCCCCAGCATTTT. Translation: CASKPGQGANQPQHF.

This rearrangement joins TRBV3-1 (or the pseudogene TRBV3-2) to TRBJ1-2; TRBD1 is a possible D gene (5 bases). The length of the CDR3 is 14 residues. CDR1 is LGHDT, CDR2 YNNKEL, per germline (reference sequence). Trimming shortened V by 0 bases and J by 9 bases, and 14 bases separated the two germline ends. CDR3 protein: CASSQDGAGRRYTF. The CDR3, as DNA: TGTGCCAGCAGCCAAGATGGAGCAGGGAGGCGCTACACCTTC.

This clone appeared a single time. This rearrangement joins TRBV7-9 to TRBJ2-5; possibly TRBD2 for D (5 bases). Germline V gene sequence: CDR1 SEHNR, CDR2 FQNEAQ (reference sequence). The V gene lost 2 bases and the J gene lost 9 bases, with 7 bases spanning the gap. The CDR3 has 11 amino acids. The CDR3 DNA is TGTGCCAGCAGCTTATCCGGGGCCCAGTACTTC. Amino acids: CASSLSGAQYF.

The V and J genes are TRBV27 and TRBJ1-6; maybe TRBD1 (5 bases). Germline V gene sequence: CDR1 MNHEY, CDR2 SMNVEV (reference sequence). There are 15 residues in the CDR3. With 10 bases removed from V and 2 bases from J, the gap between germline ends came to 15 bases. The CDR3 loop is CATREGFPYNSPLHF. In DNA form, the CDR3 reads TGTGCCACCAGGGAGGGGTTCCCCTATAATTCACCCCTCCACTTT.

The genes are TRBV4-3 and TRBJ1-2; D is ambiguous. Between the trimmed V and J ends, which lost 0 bases and 6 bases, there was a span of 14 bases. Germline CDR1 is LGHNA and CDR2 is YSLEER. The CDR3 length is 15 residues. Here the CDR3 reads CASSQDYPTSDGYTF. CDR3 sequence (DNA): TGCGCCAGCAGCCAAGATTACCCGACATCGGATGGCTACACCTTC.

The chain couples TRBV9 to TRBJ1-1, with TRBD1 matching 8 bases. J gave up 0 bases and V 0 bases, and 7 bases lay outside the gene matches. Germline lookup yields CDR1 SGDLS and CDR2 YYNGEE. CDR3 size: 17 residues. CDR3 loop: CASSVDPGTGVNTEAFF. In DNA, the CDR3 is TGTGCCAGCAGCGTAGATCCAGGGACAGGAGTGAACACTGAAGCTTTCTTT. Filled out from reference TRBV9 and TRBJ1-1, the complete variable domain reads DSGVTQTPKHLITATGQRVTLRCSPRSGDLSVYWYQQSLDQGLQFLIQYYNGEERAKGNILERFSAQQFPDLHSELNLSSLELGDSALYFCASSVDPGTGVNTEAFFGQGTRLTVV.